These T cell receptor beta chains were read from a single sample in a study. TCRdb re-called the 5' RACE reads with MiXCR, one entry per CDR3 protein. The sample includes around 9,700 distinct CDR3 sequences, around 15% of them seen just once. The sequenced sample consisted of Tregs sorted from blood. Receptor source: a female donor with breast cancer. Each CDR3 is given with its conserved first and last residue. A D gene is named only where the DNA matches it firmly. Rows may omit the clone size; those that give it use once, few, many or a size class.

J	D	size	V	CDR3	DNA
TRBJ2-2	.	.	TRBV7-6	CASPGGANPGELFF	TGTGCCAGCCCCGGAGGGGCGAACCCCGGGGAGCTGTTTTTT
TRBJ1-2	.	many	TRBV18	CASSPPKTYYGYTF	TGTGCCAGCTCACCACCGAAAACGTACTATGGCTACACCTTC
TRBJ1-6	TRBD1	medium-sized	TRBV7-8	CASSSGTGDSPLHF	TGTGCCAGCAGTTCCGGGACAGGAGATTCACCCCTCCACTTT
TRBJ2-1	TRBD2	many	TRBV7-3	CASSSSLPGSSGIYNEQFF	TGTGCCAGCAGCTCCTCCCTCCCTGGGTCTAGCGGGATCTACAATGAGCAGTTCTTC
TRBJ2-3	TRBD2	medium-sized	TRBV4-3	CASSHSGRVTDTQYF	TGCGCCAGCAGCCATAGCGGGAGGGTTACAGATACGCAGTATTTT
TRBJ2-1	TRBD2	many	TRBV7-9	CASSPRTSGRGEQFF	TGTGCCAGCAGCCCCCGGACTAGCGGGAGAGGTGAGCAGTTCTTC
TRBJ2-3	.	medium-sized	TRBV12-3/TRBV12-4	CASSRDSNTQYF	TGTGCCAGCAGTAGGGACTCCAATACGCAGTATTTT
TRBJ2-1	.	medium-sized	TRBV9	CASSADRIEQFF	TGTGCCAGCAGCGCAGACAGGATTGAGCAGTTCTTC
TRBJ1-1	.	.	TRBV5-1	CASNLAGLNTESFF	TGCGCCAGCAACTTGGCAGGCTTGAACACAGAATCTTTCTTT
TRBJ1-3	.	medium-sized	TRBV10-3	CAISDGNTIYF	TGTGCCATCAGTGATGGAAACACCATATATTTT
TRBJ2-5	TRBD2	.	TRBV7-9	CASSSGLAGETQYF	TGTGCCAGCAGTTCGGGACTAGCGGGAGAGACCCAGTACTTC